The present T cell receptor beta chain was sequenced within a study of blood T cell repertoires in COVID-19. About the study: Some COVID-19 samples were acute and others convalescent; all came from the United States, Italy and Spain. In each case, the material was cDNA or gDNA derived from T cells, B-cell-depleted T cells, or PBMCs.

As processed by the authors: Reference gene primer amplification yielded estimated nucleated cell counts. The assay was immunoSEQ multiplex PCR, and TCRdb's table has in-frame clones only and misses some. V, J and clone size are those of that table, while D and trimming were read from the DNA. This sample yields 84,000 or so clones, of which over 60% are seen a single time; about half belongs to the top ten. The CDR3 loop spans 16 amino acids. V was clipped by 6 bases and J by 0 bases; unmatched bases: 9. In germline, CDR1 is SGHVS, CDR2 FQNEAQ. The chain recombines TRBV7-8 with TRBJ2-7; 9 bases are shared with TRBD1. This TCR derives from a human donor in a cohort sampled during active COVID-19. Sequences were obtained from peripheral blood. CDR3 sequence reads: CASRFQTGGTSYEQYF. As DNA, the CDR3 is TGTGCCAGCAGATTCCAGACAGGGGGTACCTCCTACGAGCAGTACTTC.